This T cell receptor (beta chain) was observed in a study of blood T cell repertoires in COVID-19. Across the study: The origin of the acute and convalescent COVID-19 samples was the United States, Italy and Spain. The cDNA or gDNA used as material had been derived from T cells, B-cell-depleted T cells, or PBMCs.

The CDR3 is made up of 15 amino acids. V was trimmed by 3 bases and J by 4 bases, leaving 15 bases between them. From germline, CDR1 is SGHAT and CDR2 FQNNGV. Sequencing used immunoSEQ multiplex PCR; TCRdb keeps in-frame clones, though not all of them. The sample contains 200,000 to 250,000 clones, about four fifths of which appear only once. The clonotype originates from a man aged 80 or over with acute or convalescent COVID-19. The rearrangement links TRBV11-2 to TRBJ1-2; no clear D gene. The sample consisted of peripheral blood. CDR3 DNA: TGTGCCAGCAGCTTCGCGGCGGGTCCTATCTATGGCTACACCTTC. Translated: CASSFAAGPIYGYTF.